Presented here are 20 T cell receptor beta chains from one specimen sequenced in a study of graft-versus-host responses after intestinal transplantation. Here immunoSEQ multiplex PCR was the method, and the copy in TCRdb shows in-frame clones only, minus some. The table lists around 88,000 clones, roughly 80% of them singletons. These TCRs' antigens remain unknown. The material was unstimulated CD8+ T cells sorted from spleen or lymph node cells, obtained before intestinal transplant. The receptors stem from a human donor who received an intestinal transplant.

The genes are TRBV19 and TRBJ1-4; 9 bases fit TRBD1. The CDR3 has 14 residues. CDR1 and CDR2 from the germline V gene are LNHDA and SQIVND (reference sequence). V shed 5 bases and J 5 bases; nucleotides not matched to a gene: 3. CDR3 nucleotides: TGTGCCAGTAGTGAACAGGGGGCGAATGAAAAACTGTTTTTT. This sequence encodes CASSEQGANEKLFF.

V is TRBV6-4 and J is TRBJ1-2; TRBD1 is a possible D gene (5 bases). Trimming took off 3 bases at V and 0 bases at J, with 5 bases between the two ends. The CDR3 is 13 residues long. Germline V CDR1 and CDR2: MRHNA, SNTAGT. The DNA of the CDR3 is TGTGCCAGCAGTGAGGGGGCTAACTATGGCTACACCTTC. Translating it yields CASSEGANYGYTF.

The rearrangement links TRBV5-6 to TRBJ2-7; D is perhaps TRBD1 (6 bases). Trimming took 1 base from V and 3 from J, leaving 11 bases between them. Germline loops: CDR1 SGHDT, CDR2 YYEEEE. The CDR3 runs 14 residues. This chain's CDR3 is CASSLWKGGYEQYF. CDR3 DNA sequence: TGTGCCAGCAGCTTGTGGAAAGGGGGCTACGAGCAGTACTTC.

With regard to this clone: This specimen includes other DNA sequences encoding the same CDR3. This chain uses TRBV28 with TRBJ2-5; D is possibly TRBD1 or TRBD2 (5 bases each). Germline CDR1 and CDR2: MDHEN and SYDVKM. This CDR3 comprises 13 residues. Trimming removed 5 bases from V and 2 bases from J, with 9 bases in between. In DNA, the CDR3 is TGTGCCAGCAGTCCAGGGAGTCAAGAGACCCAGTACTTC. Encoded protein: CASSPGSQETQYF.

This clone was detected once. This chain uses TRBV7-9 with TRBJ1-2; D remains unclear. Germline V gene sequence: CDR1 SEHNR, CDR2 FQNEAQ (reference sequence). The germline V and J ends were trimmed by 5 bases and 2 bases, with 9 bases remaining between them. The CDR3 length is 13 residues. DNA of the CDR3: TGTGCCAGCAGCCAGGCCCCCAACTATGGCTACACCTTC. Protein product: CASSQAPNYGYTF.

J is TRBJ2-5 and V is TRBV27; 8 positions match TRBD1. The CDR3 totals 16 residues. Losses at the gene ends were 5 bases for V and 4 bases for J; bases not matched to a gene: 12. CDR1 and CDR2 (germline): MNHEY, SMNVEV (reference sequence). The CDR3 is CASSPFSGGLLETQYF. CDR3 sequence (DNA): TGTGCCAGCAGTCCTTTCTCAGGGGGCTTGTTAGAGACCCAGTACTTC.

The rearrangement joins TRBV4-2 to TRBJ2-3; the match to TRBD2 covers 12 bases. The CDR3 spans 19 residues. CDR1 and CDR2 from the germline V gene are LGHNA and YNFKEQ. V gave up 4 bases and J gave up 1 base; unmatched junction bases: 12. The CDR3 here is CASSPQTLAGGRGTDTQYF. Here the CDR3 DNA reads TGTGCCAGCAGCCCGCAGACGCTAGCGGGGGGGCGGGGCACAGATACGCAGTATTTT.

The J gene is TRBJ2-1, the V gene TRBV6-5; 9 bases are shared with TRBD2. V dropped 11 bases and J dropped 2; count of bases not matched to a gene: 4. Germline V gene data show CDR1 as MNHEY and CDR2 as SVGAGI. The CDR3 consists of 13 residues. The CDR3 DNA is TGTGCCGCGGGGGGGACAGCCTACAATGAGCAGTTCTTC. It translates to CAAGGTAYNEQFF.

V usage is TRBV9 and J usage is TRBJ2-5; 8 bases map to TRBD1. This CDR3 is 16 amino acids long. Looked up from germline, CDR1 is SGDLS and CDR2 is YYNGEE. V lost 0 bases to trimming and J lost 5 bases; unmatched junction nucleotides: 9. This chain's CDR3 is CASSVERTGRLETQYF. Written as DNA, the CDR3 is TGTGCCAGCAGCGTAGAGAGGACAGGGAGGTTGGAGACCCAGTACTTC. Variable domain in full (rest from reference TRBV9 and TRBJ2-5): DSGVTQTPKHLITATGQRVTLRCSPRSGDLSVYWYQQSLDQGLQFLIQYYNGEERAKGNILERFSAQQFPDLHSELNLSSLELGDSALYFCASSVERTGRLETQYFGPGTRLLVL.

Only one count was recorded for this clone. The gene calls are TRBV6-5 and TRBJ2-1, with TRBD2 matching 9 bases. CDR1 and CDR2 from the germline V gene are MNHEY and SVGAGI. The V segment lost 6 bases and the J segment 2 bases; nucleotides outside the gene matches: 5. The CDR3 consists of 15 residues. CDR3 sequence: CASRPSGTAYNEQFF. For the CDR3, the DNA is TGTGCCAGCAGGCCTAGCGGGACCGCCTACAATGAGCAGTTCTTC.

The chain employs TRBV9 and TRBJ2-3; 11 nucleotides agree with TRBD2. J gave up 4 bases and V 3 bases, and 7 bases lay outside the gene matches. The CDR3 has 16 residues. The germline V gene has CDR1 SGDLS and CDR2 YYNGEE. The CDR3 loop is CASSALTSGIPDTQYF. The CDR3 DNA sequence: TGTGCCAGCAGCGCCCTGACTAGCGGGATCCCAGATACGCAGTATTTT.

V is TRBV6-5 and J is TRBJ1-3; D gene uncertain. The V gene lost 6 bases and the J gene lost 2 bases, with 2 bases spanning the gap. CDR3 size: 11 residues. Germline V gives CDR1 MNHEY, CDR2 SVGAGI. CDR3 region: CASRTGNTIYF. The DNA for the CDR3 is TGTGCCAGCAGAACTGGAAACACCATATATTTT.

The chain recombines TRBV13 with TRBJ2-1; D may be TRBD1 (6 bases). This CDR3 is built from 12 residues. Germline V gene data show CDR1 as PRHDT and CDR2 as FYEKMQ (reference sequence). V lost 5 bases, J lost 7 bases, and 9 bases lay in between. The CDR3 is CASSARGNEQFF. Written as DNA, the CDR3 is TGTGCCAGCAGCGCTAGGGGGAATGAGCAGTTCTTC.

The rearrangement uses TRBV6-5 and TRBJ2-5; D gene uncertain. The CDR3 totals 11 residues. V dropped 6 bases and J dropped 2 bases, with 4 bases sitting between them. Germline loops: CDR1 MNHEY, CDR2 SVGAGI. The CDR3 DNA sequence: TGTGCCAGCAGCTCGCAAGAGACCCAGTACTTC. Translation gives CASSSQETQYF.

The V call is TRBV6-6, the J call TRBJ2-2, with D possibly being TRBD1 (5 bases). The CDR3 sequence is 15 residues long. Germline CDR1 is MNHNY and CDR2 is SVGAGI (reference sequence). The V end was cut by 0 bases, the J end by 9 bases, with 14 bases between. The DNA for the CDR3 is TGTGCCAGCAGTTACTCTCAGGGAATAAGCCGGGAGCTGTTTTTT. Protein product: CASSYSQGISRELFF.

Turning to this clone: The same CDR3 also results from other DNA sequences found in this sample. The rearrangement links TRBV9 to TRBJ2-2; no clear D gene. CDR3 size: 13 residues. The germline gives CDR1 SGDLS, CDR2 YYNGEE. Trimming took 0 bases from V and 3 from J, leaving 3 bases between them. CDR3 amino acids: CASSVADTGELFF. CDR3 DNA sequence: TGTGCCAGCAGCGTAGCTGACACCGGGGAGCTGTTTTTT.

V and J are TRBV7-2 and TRBJ2-7, with unresolved D. CDR1 SGHTA and CDR2 FQGNSA come from the germline V gene. CDR3 length: 12 residues. V was clipped by 1 base and J by 4 bases, with 5 bases between them. CDR3 DNA: TGTGCCAGCAGCTTAGAGTGGTACGAGCAGTACTTC. This gives the protein CASSLEWYEQYF.

This chain joins TRBV11-2 and TRBJ2-3; the D is unclear. Trimming took 1 base from V and 5 from J, leaving 4 bases between them. The CDR3 is made up of 12 amino acids. Germline V gene data show CDR1 as SGHAT and CDR2 as FQNNGV. For the CDR3, the DNA is TGTGCCAGCAGCTTAGGAGGAGATACGCAGTATTTT. Protein product: CASSLGGDTQYF.

The V and J genes are TRBV7-9 and TRBJ1-1, with D uncertain. Per the germline V gene, CDR1 is SEHNR and CDR2 is FQNEAQ (reference sequence). Deletions cut 5 bases from V and 4 bases from J, with 5 bases between. CDR3 size: 11 residues. CDR3 sequence (DNA): TGTGCCAGCAGCCCAGGCACTGAAGCTTTCTTT. Encoded protein: CASSPGTEAFF. Full variable domain (remainder filled in from reference TRBV7-9 and TRBJ1-1): DTGVSQNPRHKITKRGQNVTFRCDPISEHNRLYWYRQTLGQGPEFLTYFQNEAQLEKSRLLSDRFSAERPKGSFSTLEIQRTEQGDSAMYLCASSPGTEAFFGQGTRLTVV.

V and J are TRBV2 and TRBJ2-2; possible D gene TRBD1, 6 bases. The CDR3 runs 14 residues. Germline V gives CDR1 SNHLY, CDR2 FYNNEI. The V and J ends lost 7 bases and 0 bases respectively, with 9 bases between them. The CDR3 is CASKDSANTGELFF. As DNA, the CDR3 is TGTGCCAGCAAGGACAGCGCGAACACCGGGGAGCTGTTTTTT.